A selection of T cell receptor beta chains follows, all from one sample in a study of shared clonotypes between healthy human individuals. Clones were read by immunoSEQ multiplex PCR, and TCRdb kept only the in-frame ones, dropping some. The profile shows about 1.5 million clones, around 98% of them singletons. The sample comprised naive CD4+ T cells sorted from blood. The receptors originated from a man aged 25 to 40 in good health. The CDR3 runs from the conserved cysteine through the conserved F or W. Fields, in order: J gene, D gene, V gene, clone size, CDR3 DNA, CDR3 protein. The D gene is left open where the match is weak. Size values are once, few and many counts, or a class for expanded clones, and some rows have none.

J: TRBJ2-4
D: TRBD1
V: TRBV7-9
size: -
DNA: TGTGCCAGCAGCTCGACAGGGGGCGCTGCCAAAAACATTCAGTACTTC
CDR3: CASSSTGGAAKNIQYF

J: TRBJ2-7
D: -
V: TRBV5-4
size: -
DNA: TGTGCCAGCAGCTCGGGCGGGGCCCAGCAGTACTTC
CDR3: CASSSGGAQQYF

J: TRBJ1-1
D: -
V: TRBV7-2
size: -
DNA: TGTGCCAGCAGCTTAAACCTGAAGGGGACGTCTTTCTTT
CDR3: CASSLNLKGTSFF

J: TRBJ2-6
D: -
V: TRBV19
size: -
DNA: TGTGCCAGTAGTATATGGGGGAAACGGAACTCTGGGGCCAACGTCCTGACTTTC
CDR3: CASSIWGKRNSGANVLTF

J: TRBJ1-1
D: TRBD1
V: TRBV19
size: -
DNA: TGTGCCAGTAGTATGTGGGGGATGACAGGGGTCGGAACTGAAGCTTTCTTT
CDR3: CASSMWGMTGVGTEAFF

J: TRBJ2-7
D: -
V: TRBV5-6
size: -
DNA: TGTGCCAGCAGCTTCGTGGGGGTATACGAGCAGTACTTC
CDR3: CASSFVGVYEQYF

J: TRBJ2-2
D: TRBD2
V: TRBV18
size: -
DNA: TGTGCCAGCTCACCTAGCGGGGCCAACACCGGGGAGCTGTTTTTT
CDR3: CASSPSGANTGELFF

J: TRBJ1-1
D: -
V: TRBV10-3
size: -
DNA: TGTGCCATCAGCCTCGGACAGTCCCCTGAAGCTTTCTTT
CDR3: CAISLGQSPEAFF

J: TRBJ2-2
D: TRBD2
V: TRBV7-3
size: -
DNA: TGTGCCAGCAGCACCTCTAGCGGGCGGACCGGGGAGCTGTTTTTT
CDR3: CASSTSSGRTGELFF

J: TRBJ2-1
D: TRBD1
V: TRBV6-5
size: -
DNA: TGTGCCAGCAGTTCCCGGGACAGTTACAATGAGCAGTTCTTC
CDR3: CASSSRDSYNEQFF

J: TRBJ2-1
D: -
V: TRBV10-3
size: -
DNA: TGTGCCACCAACTTAGCGGCTACCTACAATGAGCAGTTCTTC
CDR3: CATNLAATYNEQFF

J: TRBJ1-1
D: TRBD1
V: TRBV27
size: once
DNA: TGTGCCAGCGTAAGACAGGGGAAGGCTGAAGCTTTCTTT
CDR3: CASVRQGKAEAFF

J: TRBJ2-6
D: -
V: TRBV7-6
size: -
DNA: TGTGCCAGCAGCTCCACAGGGACCGGGGCCAACGTCCTGACTTTC
CDR3: CASSSTGTGANVLTF

J: TRBJ2-3
D: TRBD1
V: TRBV9
size: -
DNA: TGTGCCAGCAGCGCGACAGGGGGCCAAGATACGCAGTATTTT
CDR3: CASSATGGQDTQYF

J: TRBJ2-3
D: -
V: TRBV5-6
size: -
DNA: TGTGCCAGCAGCCTTCCGGGAAGTACCCTCAGCACAGATACGCAGTATTTT
CDR3: CASSLPGSTLSTDTQYF

J: TRBJ2-7
D: -
V: TRBV7-8
size: -
DNA: TGTGCCAGCAGCTTGCGTCTTCAGAGCTCCTACGAGCAGTACTTC
CDR3: CASSLRLQSSYEQYF

J: TRBJ2-5
D: -
V: TRBV7-7
size: -
DNA: TGTGCTAGCAGCTTAAATCGGGGGGAGACCCAGTACTTC
CDR3: CASSLNRGETQYF

J: TRBJ1-3
D: -
V: TRBV18
size: once
DNA: TGTGCCAGCTCACCCCTGTCGGCCAGGAAATACTCTGGAAACACCATATATTTT
CDR3: CASSPLSARKYSGNTIYF

J: TRBJ1-2
D: -
V: TRBV7-8
size: -
DNA: TGTGCCAGCAGCCAAGAGGGCAGGTCCTATGGCTACACCTTC
CDR3: CASSQEGRSYGYTF

J: TRBJ2-1
D: -
V: TRBV14
size: -
DNA: TGTGCCAGCAGCCAAGATCGCAGGGTTAGTGAGCAGTTCTTC
CDR3: CASSQDRRVSEQFF

J: TRBJ2-3
D: -
V: TRBV7-6
size: -
DNA: TGTGCCAGCAGCTTAGTTGCAGATACGCAGTATTTT
CDR3: CASSLVADTQYF

J: TRBJ1-1
D: -
V: TRBV7-9
size: -
DNA: TGTGCCAGCAGCTTAGAAGGATTGAACACTGAAGCTTTCTTT
CDR3: CASSLEGLNTEAFF

J: TRBJ1-2
D: -
V: TRBV10-3
size: -
DNA: TGTGCCATCAGTGAAACTTGGGGCAGCTCCTTC
CDR3: CAISETWGSSF

J: TRBJ2-2
D: -
V: TRBV4-1
size: -
DNA: TGCGCCAGCAGCCTCTCCTCAGGGGAACCCGGGGAGCTGTTTTTT
CDR3: CASSLSSGEPGELFF

J: TRBJ2-5
D: -
V: TRBV28
size: -
DNA: TGTGCCAGCAGTTTCGTGGCACTCAAAGAGACCCAGTACTTC
CDR3: CASSFVALKETQYF

J: TRBJ2-1
D: -
V: TRBV11-3
size: -
DNA: TGTGCCAGCAGCTTAGATGGGGAGTACGAGCAGTTCTTC
CDR3: CASSLDGEYEQFF

J: TRBJ2-5
D: -
V: TRBV7-9
size: -
DNA: TGTGCCAGCAGCCCTGGGGGCGGTGAGACCCAGTACTTC
CDR3: CASSPGGGETQYF

J: TRBJ2-7
D: -
V: TRBV6-5
size: -
DNA: TGTGCCAGCAGTTACACAGGGAATAGATACGAGCAGTACTTC
CDR3: CASSYTGNRYEQYF

J: TRBJ2-2
D: TRBD2
V: TRBV10-2
size: once
DNA: TGCGCCGGCAGCTTACCCGGGACTAGAGGGACCGGGGAGCTGTTTTTT
CDR3: CAGSLPGTRGTGELFF

J: TRBJ2-1
D: -
V: TRBV5-1
size: -
DNA: TGCGCCAGCAGTCCCGGGACACAATACAATGAGCAGTTCTTC
CDR3: CASSPGTQYNEQFF

J: TRBJ2-1
D: TRBD2
V: TRBV28
size: -
DNA: TGTGCCAGCACATCAACCGGGACTAGCGGGAATGAGCAGTTCTTC
CDR3: CASTSTGTSGNEQFF